This passage covers 12 T cell receptor beta chains from one sample sequenced in a study of CD8+CD57+ T cells in acquired aplastic anemia. These receptors have no identified antigens. Study results and limitations: Total CD4+ and CD8+ pools in patients were more diverse than the CD8+CD57+ cells of those patients.

Flow cytometry had shown expanded CD8+CD57+ cells in the patients chosen for sequencing. TCR beta VDJ and CDR3 profiles were obtained from a genomic DNA template. TCRdb re-derived calls from the reads in MiXCR, one entry per CDR3 protein. Found here are some 20,000 distinct CDR3 sequences, about two fifths of them singletons; the top ten hold around 87%. The sequencing sample was made of CD8+CD57+ T cells sorted from PBMCs. Documented subset: bead-enriched CD8+CD57+ effector memory T cells from SAA patients. Source of these receptors: a human donor with aplastic anemia.

This rearrangement joins TRBV4-1 to TRBJ2-2, with D unresolved. CDR3 length: 15 residues. V dropped 4 bases and J dropped 2 bases, with 11 bases sitting between them. Germline V gene data show CDR1 as MGHRA and CDR2 as YSYEKL. The CDR3 region is CASSLRTGNTGELFF. CDR3 DNA sequence: TGCGCCAGCAGCCTCCGGACGGGCAACACCGGGGAGCTGTTTTTT.

The gene calls are TRBV24-1 and TRBJ2-1; D possibly uses TRBD1 or TRBD2 (6 bases each). There are 14 residues in the CDR3. Germline CDR1 and CDR2: KGHDR and SFDVKD. V was trimmed by 7 bases and J by 8 bases, leaving 17 bases between them. CDR3 residues: CATRPGGGKDEQFF. In DNA form, the CDR3 reads TGTGCCACCAGACCCGGAGGGGGGAAGGATGAGCAGTTCTTC.

This clonotype was counted between two and nine times. The chain links TRBV7-2 to TRBJ2-7; 10 nucleotides agree with TRBD2. Losses at the gene ends were 5 bases for V and 4 bases for J; bases not matched to a gene: 5. The CDR3 loop spans 14 amino acids. Germline V gene data show CDR1 as SGHTA and CDR2 as FQGNSA. The CDR3 region has the DNA TGTGCCAGCAGCCCCCTAGCGGGAGATTACGAGCAGTACTTC. This encodes CASSPLAGDYEQYF.

This clonotype has more than one count but fewer than ten. The CDR3 DNA is TGTGCCAGTAGTTCAACCCGAGAAAGCACAGATACGCAGTATTTT. Translating gives CASSSTRESTDTQYF. The J gene is TRBJ2-3, the V gene TRBV19; D remains unclear. CDR3 size: 15 residues. V lost 5 bases to trimming and J lost 0 bases, with 12 bases between them. Germline CDR1 and CDR2: LNHDA and SQIVND (reference sequence).

This chain joins TRBV5-4 and TRBJ2-3; 10 bases agree with TRBD2. CDR3 size: 17 residues. Losses at the gene ends were 4 bases for V and 2 bases for J; bases not matched to a gene: 10. Germline V gene data show CDR1 as SGHNT and CDR2 as YYREEE (reference sequence). Here the CDR3 reads CASSLGVAGGHTDTQYF. As DNA, the CDR3 is TGTGCCAGCAGCCTCGGGGTAGCGGGGGGTCACACAGATACGCAGTATTTT.

The chain is built from TRBV9 and TRBJ2-1; a possible D gene is TRBD2 (5 bases). The V end was cut by 6 bases, the J end by 0 bases, with 13 bases between. The CDR3 contains 15 residues. The germline gives CDR1 SGDLS, CDR2 YYNGEE. CDR3 DNA sequence: TGTGCCAGCACGAAGTCCGCGGGCTCCTACAATGAGCAGTTCTTC. It translates to CASTKSAGSYNEQFF.

This clonotype was detected ten times or more. The chain couples TRBV20-1 to TRBJ2-5; 7 bases agree with TRBD2. The CDR3 consists of 14 residues. Germline CDR1 and CDR2: DFQATT and SNEGSKA (reference sequence). Trimming cost V 3 bases and J 1 base; bases outside gene matches: 5. CDR3: CSARGGTSQETQYF. CDR3 DNA: TGCAGTGCTAGGGGAGGGACTTCCCAAGAGACCCAGTACTTC.

The gene calls are TRBV11-2 and TRBJ2-7; D is unclear. Germline CDR1 reads SGHAT; CDR2 reads FQNNGV. The germline V and J ends were trimmed by 5 bases and 2 bases, with 16 bases remaining between them. The CDR3 has 15 residues. CDR3 in DNA: TGTGCCAGCAGCAACCTTGGACGGGCAACCTACGAGCAGTACGTC. Its protein is CASSNLGRATYEQYV.

This clonotype has a handful of counts. The chain joins TRBV11-2 to TRBJ2-7; a weak D match, TRBD1 (6 bases). The germline V gene encodes CDR1 SGHAT and CDR2 FQNNGV. This CDR3 is 15 amino acids long. Trimming took 4 bases from V and 1 from J, leaving 14 bases between them. The CDR3 DNA is TGTGCCAGCAGCTCACCCTTGACAGGATCCTACGAGCAGTACTTC. This codes for CASSSPLTGSYEQYF.

The chain's CDR3 is CASRARGTADTQYF. For the CDR3, the DNA is TGTGCCAGCAGGGCCCGGGGGACGGCAGATACGCAGTATTTT. The chain recombines TRBV11-2 with TRBJ2-3, with D possibly being TRBD2 (6 bases). CDR3 size: 14 residues. Between the trimmed V and J ends, which lost 6 bases and 4 bases, there was a span of 14 bases. Germline V lookup: CDR1 SGHAT, CDR2 FQNNGV.

This clonotype occurred a few times. The V gene is TRBV7-8, the J gene TRBJ2-1, with 10 bases matching TRBD2. This CDR3 has 15 amino acids. CDR1 is SGHVS and CDR2 is FQNEAQ in the germline V gene. J was trimmed by 1 base and V by 5 bases; bases with no gene match: 2. Here the CDR3 DNA reads TGTGCCAGCAGCCCACTAGCGGGGTCCTACAATGAGCAGTTCTTC. This translates into CASSPLAGSYNEQFF.

This clonotype was seen a single time. The rearrangement links TRBV9 to TRBJ2-1, with 10 nucleotides matching TRBD1. Germline V gene sequence: CDR1 SGDLS, CDR2 YYNGEE. V shed 5 bases, J shed 4 bases, and the junction held 9 bases outside the gene matches. This CDR3 has 16 residues. The CDR3 loop is CASRGTPGQGYNEQFF. For the CDR3, the DNA is TGTGCCAGCAGAGGAACTCCGGGACAGGGGTACAATGAGCAGTTCTTC.